The 4 T cell receptor beta chains below all came from one sample that was sequenced in a study of blood T cell repertoires in COVID-19. Repertoires were generated with immunoSEQ multiplex PCR, while TCRdb's copy carries only in-frame clones and drops some. The profile covers 100,000 to 120,000 clones, with 65% to 80% appearing a single time and roughly 7.5% taken by the ten largest. Material for sequencing was peripheral blood. These receptors came from a woman aged 55 to 70 with acute or convalescent COVID-19.

The chain links TRBV7-2 to TRBJ1-6, with 9 bases lining up with TRBD1. Unmatched junction bases numbered 10, after V lost 6 bases and J lost 7 bases. The germline V gene encodes CDR1 SGHTA and CDR2 FQGNSA. The CDR3 consists of 16 residues. The CDR3 region has the DNA TGTGCCAGCAGTCGACCGACAGGGGGGCGGAATTCACCCCTCCACTTT. It encodes CASSRPTGGRNSPLHF.

This clone has more than one count but fewer than ten. This sequence joins TRBV27 and TRBJ1-1; D is perhaps TRBD1 (5 bases). Germline CDR1 MNHEY, CDR2 SMNVEV (reference sequence). CDR3 length: 13 residues. V lost 3 bases, J lost 4 bases, and 9 bases lay in between. The CDR3 sequence: CASSFEGATEAFF. The CDR3 DNA reads as TGTGCCAGCAGTTTTGAAGGGGCCACTGAAGCTTTCTTT.

The genes are TRBV6-5 and TRBJ2-3, with 10 bases fitting TRBD2. CDR1 MNHEY and CDR2 SVGAGI come from the germline V gene. This CDR3 has 15 amino acids. V lost 6 bases and J lost 4; bases outside the gene matches: 7. The CDR3 loop is CASRGLAPLPDTQYF. CDR3 nucleotides: TGTGCCAGCAGGGGACTAGCGCCTCTTCCAGATACGCAGTATTTT.

The J gene is TRBJ2-3, the V gene TRBV3-1 (or the pseudogene TRBV3-2), with D unresolved. The germline CDR1 and CDR2 sequences are LGHDT and YNNKEL (reference sequence). The CDR3 length is 13 residues. V shed 4 bases and J shed 3 bases, with 8 bases lying between them. This CDR3 is CASSRGATDTQYF. For the CDR3, the DNA is TGTGCCAGCAGCCGAGGCGCGACAGATACGCAGTATTTT.